This T cell receptor beta chain was documented in a study of blood T cell repertoires in COVID-19. Profiled with immunoSEQ multiplex PCR; TCRdb holds only in-frame clones, not every one. Of roughly 220,000 clones in the sample, roughly 90% were seen once. The ends were cut back, 2 bases at V and 0 bases at J, with 15 bases in the middle. The CDR3 spans 17 residues. Germline loops: CDR1 LNHNV, CDR2 YYDKDF (reference sequence). The clonotype comes from a woman between 40 and 50 years old with acute COVID-19. Sequences were obtained from PBMCs or T cells enriched from blood (not recorded which). This rearrangement joins TRBV15 to TRBJ2-3; D possibly corresponds to TRBD2 (5 bases). CDR3 sequence (DNA): TGTGCCACCAGCAGATTACCTTCAACGGGGAGCACAGATACGCAGTATTTT. Translation: CATSRLPSTGSTDTQYF.